This T cell receptor (beta chain) came from a study of shared clonotypes between healthy human individuals. This clone was counted between two and nine times. Method: immunoSEQ multiplex PCR; TCRdb's copy keeps in-frame clones and lacks some. The sample records about 1 million clones, 70% to 80% being singletons. With 7 bases clipped from V and 9 bases from J, the junction kept 6 bases outside the gene matches. CDR3 length: 11 residues. CDR1 is SNHLY, CDR2 FYNNEI, per germline. Material for sequencing was memory CD4+ T cells sorted from blood. As for subset: CD45RA-negative fraction. The V call is TRBV2, the J call TRBJ2-7; TRBD2 matches 7 bases. The receptor comes from a man aged 18 to 35 in good health. CDR3 in amino acids: CASKGEGVQYF. As DNA, the CDR3 is TGTGCCAGCAAAGGGGAGGGCGTGCAGTACTTC.